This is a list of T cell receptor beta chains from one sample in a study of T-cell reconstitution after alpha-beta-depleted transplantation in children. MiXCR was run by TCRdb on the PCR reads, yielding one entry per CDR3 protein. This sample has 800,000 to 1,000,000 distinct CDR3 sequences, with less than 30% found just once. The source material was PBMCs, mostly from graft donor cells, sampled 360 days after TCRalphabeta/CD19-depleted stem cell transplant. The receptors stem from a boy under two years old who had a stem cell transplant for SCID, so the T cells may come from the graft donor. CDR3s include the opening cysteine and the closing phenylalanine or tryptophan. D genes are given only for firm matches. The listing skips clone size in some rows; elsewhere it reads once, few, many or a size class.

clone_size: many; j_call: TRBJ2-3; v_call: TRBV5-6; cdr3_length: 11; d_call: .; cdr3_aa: CASSSRDTQYF; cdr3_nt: TGTGCCAGCAGCTCTCGAGATACGCAGTATTTT
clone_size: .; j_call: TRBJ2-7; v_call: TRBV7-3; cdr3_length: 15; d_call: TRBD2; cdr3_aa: CASSLFSGGTYEQYF; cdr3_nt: TGTGCCAGCAGCTTATTTAGCGGGGGTACCTACGAGCAGTACTTC
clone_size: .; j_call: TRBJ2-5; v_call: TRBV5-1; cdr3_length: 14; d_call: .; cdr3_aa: CASSSTGNGETQYF; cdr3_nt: TGCGCCAGCAGCTCCACCGGGAACGGGGAGACCCAGTACTTC
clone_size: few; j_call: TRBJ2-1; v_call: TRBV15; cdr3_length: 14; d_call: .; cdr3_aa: CATSRVGGYNEQFF; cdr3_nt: TGTGCCACCAGCAGAGTGGGGGGTTACAATGAGCAGTTCTTC
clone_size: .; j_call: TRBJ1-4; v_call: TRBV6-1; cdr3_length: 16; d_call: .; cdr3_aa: CASSGRGGATNEKLFF; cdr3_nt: TGTGCCAGCAGTGGGAGGGGAGGGGCAACTAATGAAAAACTGTTTTTT
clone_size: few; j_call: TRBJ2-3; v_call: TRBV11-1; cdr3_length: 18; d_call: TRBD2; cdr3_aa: CASSLASGGPVGTDTQYF; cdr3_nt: TGTGCCAGCAGCTTAGCTAGCGGGGGTCCTGTCGGAACAGATACGCAGTATTTT
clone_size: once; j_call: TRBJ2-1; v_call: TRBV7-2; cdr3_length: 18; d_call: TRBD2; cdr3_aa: CASSLAAIAGVGYNEQFF; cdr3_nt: TGTGCCAGCAGCTTAGCGGCTATAGCGGGGGTGGGCTACAATGAGCAGTTCTTC
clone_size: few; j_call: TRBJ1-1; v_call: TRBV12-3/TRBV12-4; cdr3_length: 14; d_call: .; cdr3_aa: CASSQTTRYTEAFF; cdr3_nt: TGTGCCAGCAGCCAAACGACACGGTACACTGAAGCTTTCTTT
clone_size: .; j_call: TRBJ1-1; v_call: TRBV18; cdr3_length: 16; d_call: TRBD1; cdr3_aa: CASSPLRDSLNTEAFF; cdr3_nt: TGTGCCAGCTCACCACTGAGGGACAGCTTGAACACTGAAGCTTTCTTT
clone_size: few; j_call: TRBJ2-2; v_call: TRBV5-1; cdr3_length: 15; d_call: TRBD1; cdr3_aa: CASSLEGALTGELFF; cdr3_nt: TGCGCCAGCAGCTTGGAGGGGGCGCTCACCGGGGAGCTGTTTTTT
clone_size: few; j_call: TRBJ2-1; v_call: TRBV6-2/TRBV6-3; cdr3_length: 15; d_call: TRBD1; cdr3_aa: CASSYSGQKVNEQFF; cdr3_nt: TGTGCCAGCAGTTACTCGGGACAGAAAGTCAATGAGCAGTTCTTC
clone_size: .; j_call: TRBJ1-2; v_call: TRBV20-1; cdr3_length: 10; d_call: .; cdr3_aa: CSARTNGYTF; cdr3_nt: TGCAGTGCTAGGACGAATGGCTACACCTTC
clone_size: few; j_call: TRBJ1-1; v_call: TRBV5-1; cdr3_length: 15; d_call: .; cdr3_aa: CASSQALGTFTEAFF; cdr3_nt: TGCGCCAGCAGCCAGGCCCTTGGGACATTCACTGAAGCTTTCTTT
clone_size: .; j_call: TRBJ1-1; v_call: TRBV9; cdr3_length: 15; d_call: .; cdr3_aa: CASSVGGGMNTEAFF; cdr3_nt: TGTGCCAGCAGCGTAGGTGGGGGGATGAACACTGAAGCTTTCTTT
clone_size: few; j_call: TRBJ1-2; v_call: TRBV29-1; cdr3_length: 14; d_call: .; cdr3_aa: CSVDASENFHGYTF; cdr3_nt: TGCAGCGTTGATGCGTCCGAGAACTTCCATGGCTACACCTTC
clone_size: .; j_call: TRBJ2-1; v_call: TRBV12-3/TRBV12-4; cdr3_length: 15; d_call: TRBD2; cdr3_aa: CASSLGGSVYNEQFF; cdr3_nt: TGTGCCAGCAGCCTCGGGGGGTCAGTCTACAATGAGCAGTTCTTC
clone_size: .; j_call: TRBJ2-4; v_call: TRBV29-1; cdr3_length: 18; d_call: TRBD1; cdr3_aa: CSVVSHGQGGLVKNIQYF; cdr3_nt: TGCAGCGTTGTGTCCCATGGACAGGGAGGCCTAGTCAAAAACATTCAGTACTTC
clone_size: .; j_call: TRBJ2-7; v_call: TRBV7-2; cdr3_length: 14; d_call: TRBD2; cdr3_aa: CASSLWGGPDEQYF; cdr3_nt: TGTGCCAGCAGCTTATGGGGGGGACCCGATGAGCAGTACTTC
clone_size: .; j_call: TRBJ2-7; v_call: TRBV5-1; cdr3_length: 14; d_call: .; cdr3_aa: CASSLEAATYEQYF; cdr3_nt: TGCGCCAGCAGCTTGGAAGCAGCCACCTACGAGCAGTACTTC
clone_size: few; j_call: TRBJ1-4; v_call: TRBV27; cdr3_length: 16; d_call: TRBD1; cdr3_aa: CASSFFPRQGDEKLFF; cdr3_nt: TGTGCCAGCAGTTTTTTTCCCAGACAGGGGGATGAAAAACTGTTTTTT
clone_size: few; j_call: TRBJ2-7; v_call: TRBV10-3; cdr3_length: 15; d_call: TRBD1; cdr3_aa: CAIRQGTGFIYEQYF; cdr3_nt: TGTGCCATCAGACAGGGGACAGGGTTTATCTACGAGCAGTACTTC
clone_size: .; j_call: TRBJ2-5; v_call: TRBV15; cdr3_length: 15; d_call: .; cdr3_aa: CATSRAVDRQETQYF; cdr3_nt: TGTGCCACCAGCAGAGCAGTGGACAGACAAGAGACCCAGTACTTC
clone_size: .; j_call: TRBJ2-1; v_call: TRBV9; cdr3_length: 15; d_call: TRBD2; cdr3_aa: CASSAPGTSAGKQFF; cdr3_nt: TGTGCCAGCAGCGCCCCCGGGACTAGCGCCGGAAAGCAGTTCTTC
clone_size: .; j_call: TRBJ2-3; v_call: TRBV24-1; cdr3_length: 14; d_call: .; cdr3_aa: CATGGAVGTDTQYF; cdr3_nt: TGTGCCACCGGAGGAGCGGTGGGGACAGATACGCAGTATTTT
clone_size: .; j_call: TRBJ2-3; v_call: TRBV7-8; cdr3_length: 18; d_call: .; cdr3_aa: CASSLATKSSGDTDTQYF; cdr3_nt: TGTGCCAGCAGCTTAGCGACTAAATCCAGTGGGGACACAGATACGCAGTATTTT
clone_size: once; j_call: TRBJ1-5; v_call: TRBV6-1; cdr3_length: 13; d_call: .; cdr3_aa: CASRASGTLPQHF; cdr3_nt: TGTGCCAGCAGGGCTTCCGGGACACTGCCCCAGCATTTT
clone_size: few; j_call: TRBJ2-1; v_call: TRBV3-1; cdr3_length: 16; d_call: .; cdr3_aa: CASSQDLMRSYNEQFF; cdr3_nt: TGTGCCAGCAGCCAGGACCTTATGCGCTCCTACAATGAGCAGTTCTTC
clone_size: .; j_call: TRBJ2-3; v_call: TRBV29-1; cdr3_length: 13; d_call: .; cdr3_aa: CSVKELRLDTQYF; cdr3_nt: TGCAGCGTTAAGGAGCTCAGGCTGGATACGCAGTATTTT
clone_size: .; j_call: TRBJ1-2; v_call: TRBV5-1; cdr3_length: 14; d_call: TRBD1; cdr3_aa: CASSPGQGTLSYTF; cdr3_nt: TGCGCCAGCAGCCCCGGACAGGGAACTTTGAGCTACACCTTC
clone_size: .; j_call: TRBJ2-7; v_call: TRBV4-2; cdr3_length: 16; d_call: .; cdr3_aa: CASSQDAGGPSYEQYF; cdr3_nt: TGTGCCAGCAGCCAAGACGCCGGGGGGCCCTCCTACGAGCAGTACTTC
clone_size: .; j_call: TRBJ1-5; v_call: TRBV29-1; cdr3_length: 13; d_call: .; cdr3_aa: CSVGSGPNQPQHF; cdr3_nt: TGCAGCGTTGGTTCTGGTCCGAATCAGCCCCAGCATTTT
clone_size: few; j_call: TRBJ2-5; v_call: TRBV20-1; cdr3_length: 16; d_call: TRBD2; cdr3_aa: CSAQGLAGGFQETQYF; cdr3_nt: TGCAGTGCTCAGGGACTAGCGGGGGGCTTCCAAGAGACCCAGTACTTC
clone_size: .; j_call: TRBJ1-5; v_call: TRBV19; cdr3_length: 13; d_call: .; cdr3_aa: CASSIWENQPQHF; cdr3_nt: TGTGCCAGTAGTATATGGGAGAATCAGCCCCAGCATTTT